This T cell receptor (beta chain) was retrieved from a study of a mutant IDH1 vaccine in newly diagnosed glioma. Background on the study: Earlier therapy was either radiotherapy, temozolomide, or both, and most got both.

This clone occurred once. Its specificity is unknown. Study results and limitations: Across multiple MHC alleles, approximately 93% of patients had vaccine-induced responses.

The data were produced by immunoSEQ multiplex PCR, yet TCRdb's version contains in-frame clones alone and is incomplete. Of 35,000 to 50,000 clones in the sample, approximately 89% were seen once. Noted time point: week 23, last vaccination. The content of each vaccine dose was 300 ug of mutant IDH1 20-mer peptide, and topical imiquimod accompanied it. The sequencing here drew on PBMCs, taken from a glioma patient whose treatment included an IDH1 peptide vaccine. This receptor was obtained from a man in his fifties with glioma.

CDR3 in amino acids: CATMREKAADTQYF. The CDR3 nucleotides read TGTGCCACTATGCGCGAGAAGGCGGCAGATACGCAGTATTTT. The chain recombines TRBV25-1 with TRBJ2-3; D is undetermined. The CDR3 loop spans 14 amino acids. The V end lost 10 bases, the J end lost 4 bases, and 18 bases lay between the germline ends. Germline values: CDR1 MGHDK, CDR2 SYGVNS.